The rows below give T cell receptor beta chains drawn from one sample of a study of STAT5B mutations in CD4+ large granular lymphocyte leukemia. Profiling relied on immunoSEQ multiplex PCR, and the TCRdb table lists in-frame clones only, not all of them. The sample consists of 45,000 to 50,000 clones, about 80% of them appearing once. Material: CD4+ T cells from blood buffy coats. The receptors were sampled from a human donor in good health. The CDR3 runs from the conserved cysteine through the conserved F or W. A D gene is named only where the DNA matches it firmly. Not all rows give a size; the values are once, few, many and, for expanded clones, a class.

j_call d_call cdr3_length clone_size v_call cdr3_aa cdr3_nt
TRBJ1-1 TRBD1 15 NA TRBV5-1 CASSLIGTGGTEAFF TGCGCCAGCAGCTTAATTGGGACAGGGGGGACTGAAGCTTTCTTT
TRBJ2-3 NA 16 NA TRBV5-1 CASGPGDRGARDTQYF TGCGCCAGCGGACCCGGGGATCGGGGGGCGAGAGATACGCAGTATTTT
TRBJ2-2 TRBD1 17 once TRBV7-9 CASSPGTGEGSTGELFF TGTGCCAGCAGCCCAGGGACAGGGGAAGGTAGCACCGGGGAGCTGTTTTTT
TRBJ2-5 NA 17 NA TRBV5-6 CASSQSGRGGLKETQYF TGTGCCAGCAGCCAGAGCGGCAGGGGGGGGCTGAAAGAGACCCAGTACTTC
TRBJ1-2 NA 15 NA TRBV28 CASSLSSRIRYGYTF TGTGCCAGCAGTTTGTCCAGCAGGATTCGCTATGGCTACACCTTC
TRBJ2-7 TRBD2 13 NA TRBV6-6 CASRAGELDEQYF TGTGCCAGCAGGGCGGGAGAACTAGACGAGCAGTACTTC
TRBJ2-2 TRBD2 15 NA TRBV11-2 CASSLSGGGNGELFF TGTGCCAGCAGCTTATCGGGGGGGGGTAACGGGGAGCTGTTTTTT
TRBJ2-7 NA 14 once TRBV5-1 CASSWGAGDDEQYF TGCGCCAGCAGCTGGGGCGCAGGGGATGACGAGCAGTACTTC
TRBJ1-1 NA 13 NA TRBV6-5 CASSYQQNTEAFF TGTGCCAGCAGTTACCAGCAGAACACTGAAGCTTTCTTT
TRBJ1-3 NA 14 NA TRBV19 CASIRKASGNTIYF TGTGCCAGTATCCGAAAGGCCTCTGGAAACACCATATATTTT
TRBJ1-2 NA 14 NA TRBV10-3 CAISEGDFGYGYTF TGTGCCATCAGCGAGGGGGATTTCGGCTATGGCTACACCTTC
TRBJ1-5 NA 13 NA TRBV4-1 CASSQVVSQPQHF TGCGCCAGCAGCCAAGTGGTTTCTCAGCCCCAGCATTTT
TRBJ2-7 TRBD1 15 NA TRBV7-9 CASSKPGQKFYEQYF TGTGCCAGCAGCAAACCGGGACAGAAGTTCTACGAGCAGTACTTC
TRBJ1-1 NA 13 NA TRBV5-1 CASSPNWGEEAFF TGCGCCAGCAGTCCAAATTGGGGAGAGGAAGCTTTCTTT
TRBJ1-3 TRBD1 15 NA TRBV5-1 CASSMLTGVGNTIYF TGCGCCAGCAGCATGTTAACAGGGGTAGGAAACACCATATATTTT
TRBJ1-2 NA 14 NA TRBV30 CAWSVAGRAGGYTF TGTGCCTGGAGTGTAGCCGGACGGGCAGGAGGCTACACCTTC
TRBJ1-5 NA 16 NA TRBV27 CASSLFGPHSNQPQHF TGTGCCAGCAGTTTATTTGGACCGCATAGCAATCAGCCCCAGCATTTT
TRBJ1-1 NA 13 NA TRBV5-1 CASSWGSGERAFF TGCGCCAGCAGCTGGGGGTCTGGGGAAAGGGCTTTCTTT
TRBJ2-7 NA 14 NA TRBV9 CASSVGRDLYEQYF TGTGCCAGCAGCGTAGGAAGGGACTTATACGAGCAGTACTTC
TRBJ1-2 NA 14 once TRBV6-1 CASSEGGFDYGYTF TGTGCCAGCAGTGAGGGGGGGTTTGACTATGGCTACACCTTC
TRBJ1-5 NA 18 NA TRBV15 CATSRARFLPGQRQPQHF TGTGCCACCAGCAGAGCCCGATTCTTACCGGGACAACGTCAGCCCCAGCATTTT
TRBJ2-7 NA 14 NA TRBV5-4 CASSLLAAPDEQYF TGTGCCAGCAGCTTGTTGGCAGCCCCAGACGAGCAGTACTTC
TRBJ2-5 NA 14 NA TRBV7-9 CASSLDRWEETQYF TGTGCCAGCAGCCTGGACCGTTGGGAAGAGACCCAGTACTTC
TRBJ2-7 NA 14 NA TRBV6-5 CASSYKWRTYEQYF TGTGCCAGCAGTTACAAGTGGAGGACCTACGAGCAGTACTTC
TRBJ1-1 NA 13 NA TRBV7-9 CATTGQPNTEAFF TGTGCCACCACCGGACAGCCGAACACTGAAGCTTTCTTT
TRBJ2-5 TRBD2 17 NA TRBV29-1 CSVEDRTSGRAYKTQYF TGCAGCGTTGAAGATAGGACTAGCGGGAGGGCCTATAAGACCCAGTACTTC
TRBJ2-7 NA 14 NA TRBV6-1 CASSVERGSYEQYF TGTGCCAGCAGCGTCGAGCGAGGCTCCTACGAGCAGTACTTC
TRBJ1-5 NA 13 NA TRBV6-1 CASSEAGVQPQHF TGTGCCAGCAGTGAAGCCGGGGTCCAGCCCCAGCATTTT
TRBJ2-7 TRBD2 17 few TRBV18 CASSPRRLAGGSYEQYF TGTGCCAGCTCACCAAGACGACTAGCGGGGGGTTCCTACGAGCAGTACTTC
TRBJ1-2 NA 13 NA TRBV19 CASRSEVVYGYTF TGTGCCAGTAGGTCGGAAGTCGTCTATGGCTACACCTTC
TRBJ1-5 NA 14 NA TRBV28 CASSFAGGEQPQHF TGTGCCAGCAGTTTCGCGGGCGGTGAACAGCCCCAGCATTTT
TRBJ2-5 NA 14 NA TRBV7-2 CASRSGVGQETQYF TGTGCCAGCAGGTCAGGGGTGGGTCAAGAGACCCAGTACTTC
TRBJ2-5 TRBD1 15 NA TRBV5-6 CASSDRARRQETQYF TGTGCCAGCAGCGACAGGGCTAGAAGGCAAGAGACCCAGTACTTC